The 17 T cell receptor beta chains below all came from one sample that was sequenced in a study (dated by TCRdb to 2021 to 2024). Library prep was done by the immunoSEQ multiplex PCR assay. Entries here come from immuneACCESS through TCRdb and include only in-frame sequences with V and J called. Some clones fail to appear in such tables; in the studies checked, an unresolved V gene covers under half of the shortfall, and the cause of the remainder is unknown. The sample data list approximately 70,000 clones, and approximately 92% of these were observed just once. The leading ten clones occupy under 4.5% of the sample. Sample: PBMCs. These receptors all come from a man in his forties with rheumatoid arthritis.

The gene calls are TRBV29-1 and TRBJ1-2, with a possible D match to TRBD1 (6 bases). V lost 8 bases and J lost 7, with 14 bases in between. CDR3 length: 11 residues. Germline V CDR1 and CDR2: SQVTM, ANQGSEA. CDR3 protein: CSFRGSAGYTF. CDR3 in DNA: TGCAGCTTCAGGGGATCAGCTGGCTACACCTTC.

The chain combines TRBV7-3 with TRBJ1-2, with D unclear. CDR3 size: 13 residues. Germline CDR1 reads SGHTA; CDR2 reads FQGTGA. V shed 5 bases and J shed 8 bases, with 15 bases lying between them. The CDR3 coding sequence is TGTGCCAGCAGCCTTTCCGGGGTGGAGGGCTACACCTTC. This gives the protein CASSLSGVEGYTF.

The chain carries TRBV28 and TRBJ1-5; a weak D match, TRBD1 (6 bases). The CDR3 contains 16 residues. Germline CDR1 and CDR2: MDHEN and SYDVKM. The V end lost 5 bases, the J end lost 1 base, and 15 bases lay between the germline ends. Here the CDR3 reads CASSTWTAGSNQPQHF. The CDR3 bases are TGTGCCAGCAGTACATGGACAGCTGGAAGCAATCAGCCCCAGCATTTT.

V gene TRBV5-1 combines with J gene TRBJ2-2, with D possibly matching TRBD2 (5 bases). V was shortened by 2 bases and J by 5 bases, with 7 bases between the two germline ends. CDR1 SGHRS and CDR2 YFSETQ come from the germline V gene. This CDR3 region has 13 residues. The CDR3 DNA reads as TGCGCCAGCAGCTTTGGGGAGACCGGGGAGCTGTTTTTT. It is translated as CASSFGETGELFF.

The sample holds a few counts of this clone. The V gene is TRBV30, the J gene TRBJ2-1, with D hard to call. Germline CDR1 is GTSNPN and CDR2 is SVGIG (reference sequence). V lost 3 bases to trimming and J lost 9 bases, with 12 bases between them. CDR3 size: 12 residues. In DNA form, the CDR3 reads TGTGCCTGGAGCCCCAACCGCGGTGAGCAGTTCTTC. Residues: CAWSPNRGEQFF. Filled out from reference TRBV30 and TRBJ2-1, the complete variable domain reads SQTIHQWPATLVQPVGSPLSLECTVEGTSNPNLYWYRQAAGRGLQLLFYSVGIGQISSEVPQNLSASRPQDRQFILSSKKLLLSDSGFYLCAWSPNRGEQFFGPGTRLTVL.

The gene calls are TRBV9 and TRBJ2-2, with D uncertain. Deletions cut 1 base from V and 2 bases from J, with 15 bases between. From germline, CDR1 is SGDLS and CDR2 YYNGEE. This CDR3 has 17 amino acids. The CDR3 loop reads CASSVSPVGRNTGELFF. DNA for the CDR3: TGTGCCAGCAGCGTATCTCCGGTGGGCAGAAACACCGGGGAGCTGTTTTTT.

This chain connects TRBV5-1 to TRBJ2-3; D might be TRBD2 (6 bases). The germline CDR1 and CDR2 sequences are SGHRS and YFSETQ. V was trimmed by 0 bases and J by 4 bases, leaving 15 bases between them. The CDR3 runs to 16 residues. In DNA form, the CDR3 reads TGCGCCAGCAGCTTGGCCGGAGGGTCCGGGCCAGATACGCAGTATTTT. Its translation: CASSLAGGSGPDTQYF.

The V and J genes are TRBV28 and TRBJ1-5; no clear D gene. With 3 bases removed from V and 7 bases from J, the gap between germline ends came to 4 bases. The CDR3 has 11 amino acids. The germline V gene encodes CDR1 MDHEN and CDR2 SYDVKM. Written as DNA, the CDR3 is TGTGCCAGCAGTTTTGGGCAGCCCCAGCATTTT. Amino acid sequence: CASSFGQPQHF.

The chain links TRBV2 to TRBJ2-1; 13 nucleotides match TRBD2. V lost 0 bases and J lost 12; bases outside the gene matches: 2. Looked up from germline, CDR1 is SNHLY and CDR2 is FYNNEI. The CDR3 spans 14 residues. The CDR3 DNA follows: TGTGCCAGCAGTGAAGCTCGACTAGCGGGGGGGCAGTTCTTC. Translated, it gives CASSEARLAGGQFF.

This chain uses TRBV11-2 with TRBJ2-1, with 9 bases lining up with TRBD1. J lost 10 bases, V lost 5 bases, and 9 bases had no gene match. The germline gives CDR1 SGHAT, CDR2 FQNNGV. The CDR3 totals 14 residues. The CDR3 spells CASSPRDRDFEQFF. The CDR3 DNA reads as TGTGCCAGCAGCCCCCGGGACAGGGATTTCGAGCAGTTCTTC.

This sequence joins TRBV24-1 and TRBJ2-2; 7 nucleotides line up with TRBD1. Trimming at V came to 3 bases and at J to 7 bases, leaving 10 bases not matched to a gene. CDR3 length: 16 residues. Germline V gene lookup returns CDR1 KGHDR and CDR2 SFDVKD. CDR3 in DNA: TGTGCCACCAGTGATCCAACAGGGGCGGTTTACGGGGAGCTGTTTTTT. Translating gives CATSDPTGAVYGELFF.

The chain employs TRBV9 and TRBJ1-2; no clear D. Deletions cut 2 bases from V and 8 bases from J, with 13 bases between. The germline V gene encodes CDR1 SGDLS and CDR2 YYNGEE. This CDR3 comprises 13 residues. The CDR3 region is CASSVGPSGGYTF. As DNA, the CDR3 is TGTGCCAGCAGCGTCGGGCCGTCGGGGGGCTACACCTTC.

CDR3 DNA: TGCGCCAGCAGCCTCGTTGTTAGCGTAGCCCCCGGGGAGCTGTTTTTT. Translation gives CASSLVVSVAPGELFF. The rearrangement uses TRBV4-1 and TRBJ2-2, with TRBD2 as a possible D gene (5 bases). This CDR3 region has 16 residues. Looked up from germline, CDR1 is MGHRA and CDR2 is YSYEKL. With 4 bases removed from V and 6 bases from J, the gap between germline ends came to 18 bases.

CDR3 sequence (DNA): TGCGCCAGCAGCCTAAGCACCATTTCTGGAAACACCATATATTTT. Protein sequence: CASSLSTISGNTIYF. This chain connects TRBV4-1 to TRBJ1-3; D remains unclear. Germline lookup yields CDR1 MGHRA and CDR2 YSYEKL. The length of the CDR3 is 15 residues. With 4 bases removed from V and 1 base from J, the gap between germline ends came to 11 bases.

This clone was recorded a few times. The chain is built from TRBV5-8 and TRBJ1-5, with 10 bases identical to TRBD1. The CDR3 totals 15 residues. V gave up 1 base and J gave up 7 bases; unmatched junction bases: 5. Germline CDR1 is SGHTS and CDR2 is YDEGEE. In DNA, the CDR3 is TGTGCCAGCAGCTTGAAAGGACAGGGGGTGCAGCCCCAGCATTTT. It yields the protein CASSLKGQGVQPQHF.

The rearrangement uses TRBV7-3 and TRBJ2-1; no reliable D call. Germline values: CDR1 SGHTA, CDR2 FQGTGA. The CDR3 contains 16 residues. The germline V and J ends were trimmed by 0 bases and 4 bases, with 13 bases remaining between them. CDR3 sequence reads: CASSLTYRAIYNEQFF. CDR3 sequence (DNA): TGTGCCAGCAGCTTAACGTATCGGGCTATATACAATGAGCAGTTCTTC.

The chain joins TRBV5-1 to TRBJ1-3; 7 nucleotides match TRBD1. V gave up 4 bases and J gave up 7 bases; unmatched junction bases: 8. The CDR3 has 14 amino acids. CDR1 and CDR2 from the germline V gene are SGHRS and YFSETQ. CDR3 sequence reads: CASSRDSPANTIYF. In DNA form, the CDR3 reads TGCGCCAGCAGCCGGGACAGCCCGGCCAACACCATATATTTT.